These 3 T cell receptor beta chains originate from one sample sequenced in a study of shared clonotypes between healthy human individuals. TCRdb keeps only in-frame clones here, not all; method: immunoSEQ multiplex PCR. The table includes approximately 700,000 clones, 55% to 85% detected once. The sequencing sample was made of memory CD4+ T cells sorted from blood. Indicated subset: CD45RA-negative fraction. These receptors came from a woman in her 30s in good health.

This clone came up a few times. The chain couples TRBV10-1 to TRBJ2-3; a possible D gene is TRBD2 (5 bases). V lost 3 bases, J lost 6 bases, and 13 bases lay in between. This CDR3 has 14 amino acids. Germline loops: CDR1 WNHNN, CDR2 SYGVQD (reference sequence). The DNA of the CDR3 is TGCGCCAGCAGTGAAACTAGTGGTTTGGATACGCAGTATTTT. This translates into CASSETSGLDTQYF.

This chain uses TRBV4-2 with TRBJ2-3; maybe TRBD2 (6 bases). V was clipped by 1 base and J by 11 bases, with 16 bases between them. Germline CDR1 is LGHNA and CDR2 is YNFKEQ. The CDR3 covers 14 residues. The CDR3 sequence: CASSQGEAARGQYF. Written as DNA, the CDR3 is TGTGCCAGCAGCCAAGGCGAAGCCGCGCGGGGGCAGTATTTT.

The chain employs TRBV18 and TRBJ2-3; 9 nucleotides line up with TRBD1. CDR1 KGHSH and CDR2 LQKENI come from the germline V gene. The CDR3 covers 16 residues. V was clipped by 3 bases and J by 0 bases; unmatched bases: 4. This CDR3 reads CASSPQGQGSTDTQYF. DNA of the CDR3: TGTGCCAGCTCACCCCAGGGACAGGGTAGCACAGATACGCAGTATTTT.